This T cell receptor beta chain derives from a study of technical replicates of blood from a few donors. Germline CDR1 reads MNHNS; CDR2 reads SASEGT. There are 16 residues in the CDR3. V was clipped by 4 bases and J by 4 bases; unmatched bases: 12. TCRdb's copy holds only in-frame clones and misses some; the assay was immunoSEQ multiplex PCR. The sample holds about 80,000 clones, about 94% seen once. The sequence was collected from a human donor in good health. Sequencing was carried out using T cells isolated from PBMCs. The rearrangement uses TRBV6-1 and TRBJ1-2; 7 bases match TRBD1. CDR3 loop: CASSVGTARPGYGYTF. The CDR3 nucleotides read TGTGCCAGCAGTGTAGGGACAGCTCGGCCTGGCTATGGCTACACCTTC.